These 17 T cell receptor beta chains were sequenced from one sample in a study of blood T cell repertoires in COVID-19. Measured with immunoSEQ multiplex PCR; TCRdb has only the in-frame clones, and not every one. Here the sample spans about 52,000 clones, 65% to 85% being singletons. Sequenced sample: peripheral blood. The receptors derive from a woman of 80 years or more with COVID-19, enrolled during active disease.

The chain combines TRBV12-3 or TRBV12-4 with TRBJ2-7; 10 nucleotides line up with TRBD1. Losses at the gene ends were 6 bases for V and 5 bases for J; bases not matched to a gene: 4. CDR3 length: 13 amino acids. In nucleotides, the CDR3 is TGTGCCAGCAGGCCGGGACAGGGGAACGAGCAGTACTTC. Translating it yields CASRPGQGNEQYF.

The genes are TRBV10-3 and TRBJ2-3; 11 positions match TRBD2. The germline gives CDR1 ENHRY, CDR2 SYGVKD. V lost 4 bases to trimming and J lost 4 bases; unmatched junction nucleotides: 19. CDR3 length equals 20 residues. CDR3 coding DNA: TGTGCCATCAGTGGTCCGGGACTAGCGGAAGTACTAAAGGATTCAGATACGCAGTATTTT. It is translated as CAISGPGLAEVLKDSDTQYF.

This clone was found once. The rearrangement joins TRBV7-9 to TRBJ2-4; D is possibly TRBD1 (5 bases). Germline assignment: CDR1 SEHNR and CDR2 FQNEAQ (reference sequence). With 0 bases removed from V and 1 base from J, the gap between germline ends came to 7 bases. CDR3 length: 15 residues. The CDR3 coding sequence is TGTGCCAGCAGCTTAGCAGGGGTGGCCAAAAACATTCAGTACTTC. It codes for CASSLAGVAKNIQYF.

The gene calls are TRBV28 and TRBJ1-1; D unresolved. V lost 4 bases and J 5 bases, leaving 11 bases between the germline ends. CDR1 is MDHEN, CDR2 SYDVKM, per germline. CDR3 length: 13 amino acids. CDR3 amino acids: CASSSTIQTEAFF. CDR3 bases: TGTGCCAGCAGTTCAACGATCCAGACTGAAGCTTTCTTT.

This clone has only a few counts. Compared with germline, one end of the junction differs, possibly owing to a read error. This chain links TRBV2 with TRBJ1-2, with TRBD1 as a possible D gene (6 bases). Germline V gives CDR1 SNHLY, CDR2 FYNNEI. This CDR3 spans 12 amino acids. In DNA form, the CDR3 reads TGTGCCAGCAGCCCCAATAGAGACAGGCATCGCTTC. This gives the protein CASSPNRDRHRF. Drawing the rest from reference TRBV2 and TRBJ1-2, the complete variable domain is EPEVTQTPSHQVTQMGQEVILRCVPISNHLYFYWYRQILGQKVEFLVSFYNNEISEKSEIFDDQFSVERPDGSNFTLKIRSTKLEDSAMYFCASSPNRDRHRFGSGTRLTVV.

The genes are TRBV28 and TRBJ2-3; 7 bases line up with TRBD2. V gave up 7 bases and J gave up 4 bases; unmatched junction bases: 5. CDR1 is MDHEN, CDR2 SYDVKM, per germline. This CDR3 has 13 residues. CDR3 residues: CASMAGGSDTQYF. CDR3 nucleotides: TGTGCCAGCATGGCCGGGGGGTCAGATACGCAGTATTTT.

The chain couples TRBV14 to TRBJ1-3; no reliable D call. CDR3 size: 15 residues. Germline V lookup: CDR1 SGHDN, CDR2 FVKESK. Trimming took off 1 base at V and 0 bases at J, with 7 bases between the two ends. The CDR3 nucleotides are TGTGCCAGCAGCCAAGGGGCCGGCTCTGGAAACACCATATATTTT. Its protein is CASSQGAGSGNTIYF.

J is TRBJ1-6 and V is TRBV5-6; possibly TRBD1 for D (6 bases). The CDR3 length is 16 residues. Germline assignment: CDR1 SGHDT and CDR2 YYEEEE. V was pared by 1 base and J by 11 bases, with 19 bases between. The DNA of the CDR3 is TGTGCCAGCAGCTTGTACGAGGGGGGGCCGCGAACACCCCTCCACTTT. It codes for CASSLYEGGPRTPLHF. Variable domain in full (rest from reference TRBV5-6 and TRBJ1-6): DAGVTQSPTHLIKTRGQQVTLRCSPKSGHDTVSWYQQALGQGPQFIFQYYEEEERQRGNFPDRFSGHQFPNYSSELNVNALLLGDSALYLCASSLYEGGPRTPLHFGNGTRLTVT.

This chain uses TRBV18 with TRBJ2-1, with TRBD2 identical over 7 bases. J was trimmed by 0 bases and V by 8 bases; bases with no gene match: 13. CDR1 KGHSH and CDR2 LQKENI come from the germline V gene. The CDR3 length is 17 residues. CDR3 bases: TGTGCCAGCCCCACCACGAGCGGGGCGACCTCCTACAATGAGCAGTTCTTC. This codes for CASPTTSGATSYNEQFF.

The chain employs TRBV5-1 and TRBJ1-1; 7 positions agree with TRBD1. Germline values: CDR1 SGHRS, CDR2 YFSETQ. V lost 3 bases, J lost 1 base, and 6 bases stayed unmatched. The CDR3 totals 15 residues. The CDR3 coding sequence is TGCGCCAGCAGCTCTACAGGGGTTGCGAACACTGAAGCTTTCTTT. Protein sequence: CASSSTGVANTEAFF.

V usage is TRBV30 and J usage is TRBJ2-2, with D possibly being TRBD1 or TRBD2 (6 bases each). The germline V gene has CDR1 GTSNPN and CDR2 SVGIG (reference sequence). This CDR3 spans 14 amino acids. V lost 5 bases and J lost 1, with 11 bases in between. CDR3 residues: CAWGGRKNTGELFF. CDR3 DNA: TGTGCCTGGGGGGGGCGGAAGAACACCGGGGAGCTGTTTTTT. Based on the CDR3 plus reference TRBV30 and TRBJ2-2, the full variable domain is SQTIHQWPATLVQPVGSPLSLECTVEGTSNPNLYWYRQAAGRGLQLLFYSVGIGQISSEVPQNLSASRPQDRQFILSSKKLLLSDSGFYLCAWGGRKNTGELFFGEGSRLTVL.

This chain links TRBV10-3 with TRBJ2-7; the D gene is possibly TRBD1 (6 bases). The CDR3 is made up of 12 amino acids. Germline CDR1 reads ENHRY; CDR2 reads SYGVKD. Trimming left V 4 bases short and J 4 bases short, with 8 bases between. CDR3 region: CAISGDRYEQYF. CDR3 nucleotides: TGTGCCATCAGTGGCGACAGGTACGAGCAGTACTTC.

The chain recombines TRBV9 with TRBJ1-1; tentative D call: TRBD1 (6 bases). Trimming cost V 0 bases and J 8 bases, with 11 bases left between them. In germline, CDR1 is SGDLS, CDR2 YYNGEE. The CDR3 is 13 amino acids. CDR3 region: CASSVGSRGEAFF. DNA for the CDR3: TGTGCCAGCAGCGTAGGGAGCAGGGGCGAAGCTTTCTTT. The whole variable domain, filled in from reference TRBV9 and TRBJ1-1, reads DSGVTQTPKHLITATGQRVTLRCSPRSGDLSVYWYQQSLDQGLQFLIQYYNGEERAKGNILERFSAQQFPDLHSELNLSSLELGDSALYFCASSVGSRGEAFFGQGTRLTVV.

This clone was picked up one time. The chain has TRBV27 and TRBJ2-1; 13 positions match TRBD2. There are 19 residues in the CDR3. Germline trimming cut 2 bases from V and 2 bases from J; bases unmatched to any gene: 9. From germline, CDR1 is MNHEY and CDR2 SMNVEV (reference sequence). Here the CDR3 DNA reads TGTGCCAGCAGTTTACGTCGGACTAGCGGGAGTGGGGCCTACAATGAGCAGTTCTTC. Protein: CASSLRRTSGSGAYNEQFF.

The rearrangement links TRBV10-2 to TRBJ2-1; tentative D call: TRBD1 (6 bases). Trimming took off 10 bases at V and 4 bases at J, with 32 bases between the two ends. This CDR3 contains 19 residues. Per germline, CDR1 WSHSY and CDR2 SAAADI. The CDR3 nucleotides read TGCGCCACCCGGCTAGCTCGGGACAAGTCCATAAGGGGGTACAATGAGCAGTTCTTC. Encoded protein: CATRLARDKSIRGYNEQFF.

This clone was detected only once. The chain is built from TRBV30 and TRBJ1-3, with a tentative D call TRBD1 (6 bases). Trimming shortened V by 7 bases and J by 4 bases, and 17 bases separated the two germline ends. The CDR3 has 14 residues. Germline V gives CDR1 GTSNPN, CDR2 SVGIG (reference sequence). The DNA for the CDR3 is TGTGCCTCTCGAACAGGGAATACGGGAAACACCATATATTTT. This encodes CASRTGNTGNTIYF.

The chain has TRBV6-6 and TRBJ2-7, with 8 bases matching TRBD1. Trimming removed 5 bases from V and 4 bases from J; junction bases left unmatched: 13. This CDR3 comprises 16 residues. Germline-derived CDR1 and CDR2 are MNHNY and SVGAGI (reference sequence). The CDR3 region has the DNA TGTGCCAGCAGTACCAGGACAGGGCGAGGGGTTTACGAGCAGTACTTC. This translates into CASSTRTGRGVYEQYF.